These 9 T cell receptor beta chains were all obtained from the same sample, sequenced in a study of shared clonotypes between healthy human individuals (dated by TCRdb to between 2020 and 2021). The receptor library was made with the immunoSEQ multiplex PCR assay. The immuneACCESS repertoire file appears here via TCRdb, limited to in-frame rearrangements. These files lack a portion of the clones; in checked studies, under half of the deficit traces to unresolved V genes, and the cause of the others is not known. The sample includes roughly 490,000 clones, with about 80% observed a single time. The ten biggest clones cover roughly 12% of the sample. Material for sequencing was PBMCs. The receptors derive from a woman aged 40 to 55 in good health. Some clones in this sample may be carry-over from other donors' samples.

This rearrangement joins TRBV29-1 to TRBJ2-7; TRBD1 matches 7 bases. From germline, CDR1 is SQVTM and CDR2 ANQGSEA. CDR3 length: 13 residues. Losses at the gene ends were 4 bases for V and 8 bases for J; bases not matched to a gene: 11. The CDR3 spells CSVAGQLTGQQYF. DNA of the CDR3: TGCAGCGTTGCGGGGCAACTGACAGGGCAGCAGTACTTC.

The V call is TRBV6-1, the J call TRBJ2-7; TRBD1 matches 7 bases. Germline CDR1 reads MNHNS; CDR2 reads SASEGT. The junction had 9 bases not matched to a gene; V was cut back by 5 bases and J by 2 bases. CDR3 size: 15 residues. CDR3 sequence (DNA): TGTGCCAGCAGTATCCGACCGCAGGGGGCCTACGAGCAGTACTTC. This gives the protein CASSIRPQGAYEQYF.

The J gene is TRBJ1-1, the V gene TRBV4-3; D possibly corresponds to TRBD1 (5 bases). The ends were cut back, 0 bases at V and 5 bases at J, with 13 bases in the middle. This CDR3 comprises 15 residues. Germline loops: CDR1 LGHNA, CDR2 YSLEER. This chain's CDR3 is CASSQDRGGRTEAFF. In nucleotides, the CDR3 is TGCGCCAGCAGCCAAGACCGCGGGGGACGGACTGAAGCTTTCTTT.

There are a few counts of this clone. This chain links TRBV16 with TRBJ1-5; D is undetermined. The CDR3 runs to 14 residues. Deletions cut 4 bases from V and 0 bases from J, with 7 bases between. Germline CDR1 and CDR2: KGHSY and FQNENV. CDR3 amino acids: CASSPTNSNQPQHF. For the CDR3, the DNA is TGTGCCAGCAGCCCCACAAATAGCAATCAGCCCCAGCATTTT.

The chain uses TRBV7-8 and TRBJ2-7; maybe TRBD1 (6 bases). Deletions cut 5 bases from V and 6 bases from J, with 29 bases between. Per germline, CDR1 SGHVS and CDR2 FQNEAQ. The CDR3 has 18 residues. CDR3 coding DNA: TGTGCCAGCAGCCTCTTTTCCCAAGGGGGAACAACTTTTGGCGAGCAGTACTTC. Protein: CASSLFSQGGTTFGEQYF.

Only one count was recorded for this clone. The chain carries TRBV18 and TRBJ2-7; TRBD2 matches 11 bases. Germline lookup yields CDR1 KGHSH and CDR2 LQKENI. This CDR3 region has 17 residues. Trimming took 0 bases from V and 7 from J; bases not matched to a gene: 11. The CDR3: CASSPPSVRLAGTEQYF. For the CDR3, the DNA is TGTGCCAGCTCACCACCATCGGTCCGACTAGCGGGAACTGAGCAGTACTTC.

The V and J genes are TRBV28 and TRBJ2-1, with D possibly TRBD2 on 6 matching bases. The V end lost 10 bases, the J end lost 9 bases, and 13 bases lay between the germline ends. Per germline, CDR1 MDHEN and CDR2 SYDVKM. The CDR3 covers 11 residues. CDR3 amino acids: CATSRGGEQFF. DNA of the CDR3: TGTGCCACCTCTAGGGGAGGTGAGCAGTTCTTC.

CDR3 DNA sequence: TGCGCCAGCAGCCCCTCCCGAATAAGAAACACTGAAGCTTTCTTT. Its translation: CASSPSRIRNTEAFF. The J gene is TRBJ1-1, the V gene TRBV5-1; D not certain. Trimming removed 4 bases from V and 2 bases from J, with 15 bases in between. The germline V gene has CDR1 SGHRS and CDR2 YFSETQ. This CDR3 is built from 15 residues.

This clone has a single count. This chain links TRBV5-6 with TRBJ1-4; 11 nucleotides match TRBD1. The germline V gene has CDR1 SGHDT and CDR2 YYEEEE. V lost 3 bases to trimming and J lost 4 bases; unmatched junction nucleotides: 5. This CDR3 region has 16 residues. The CDR3 DNA reads as TGTGCCAGCAGCTCGTCGGGACAGGGGGTTAATGAAAAACTGTTTTTT. Translation gives CASSSSGQGVNEKLFF. The whole variable domain, remainder taken from reference TRBV5-6 and TRBJ1-4, is DAGVTQSPTHLIKTRGQQVTLRCSPKSGHDTVSWYQQALGQGPQFIFQYYEEEERQRGNFPDRFSGHQFPNYSSELNVNALLLGDSALYLCASSSSGQGVNEKLFFGSGTQLSVL.